A single sample gave rise to the 9 T cell receptor beta chains below, sequenced in a study of T-cell memory formation after mild COVID-19. TCRdb redid the calling of the 5' RACE reads with MiXCR, one entry per CDR3 protein. The sample records about 110,000 distinct CDR3 sequences, roughly a sixth being singletons. Sequenced: PBMCs or a T cell subset sorted from them (not recorded which). The receptors here all came from a man aged 18 to 35 who had mild COVID-19 (a few samples of this study predate the infection). Cell type and time point are not known.

This clonotype has only a few counts. This chain uses TRBV5-1 with TRBJ2-3; 12 bases match TRBD2. Trimming cost V 1 base and J 5 bases; bases outside gene matches: 8. Germline V gives CDR1 SGHRS, CDR2 YFSETQ. The CDR3 has 17 residues. DNA of the CDR3: TGCGCCAGCAGCTTGAGTACGGCTAGCGGGGGGGTAGATACGCAGTATTTT. Its protein product is CASSLSTASGGVDTQYF.

A few counts support this clonotype. The chain employs TRBV10-3 and TRBJ2-2, with 7 bases aligning to TRBD1. Germline CDR1 reads ENHRY; CDR2 reads SYGVKD. Germline trimming cut 5 bases from V and 3 bases from J; bases unmatched to any gene: 3. The CDR3 contains 14 residues. CDR3 in DNA: TGTGCCATCAGTTTGACAGGGCACACCGGGGAGCTGTTTTTT. Translation gives CAISLTGHTGELFF.

This clonotype was counted a few times. The J gene is TRBJ1-2, the V gene TRBV7-9; 9 positions match TRBD1. The CDR3 sequence is 14 residues long. V was pared by 1 base and J by 6 bases, with 3 bases of the junction left unmatched. CDR1 is SEHNR and CDR2 is FQNEAQ in the germline V gene (reference sequence). CDR3 sequence (DNA): TGTGCCAGCAGCTTAGACAGGGGGCTCGATGGCTACACCTTC. Translation gives CASSLDRGLDGYTF.

The V call is TRBV15, the J call TRBJ2-5; TRBD2 agrees at 9 bases. V lost 0 bases and J lost 2; bases outside the gene matches: 4. The V gene's germline CDR1 is LNHNV and CDR2 YYDKDF (reference sequence). The CDR3 is made up of 16 amino acids. As DNA, the CDR3 is TGTGCCACCAGCAGAGACGCTAGCGGGGAGCAAGAGACCCAGTACTTC. Protein sequence: CATSRDASGEQETQYF.

This clonotype has just a few counts. The CDR3 DNA is TGTGCCAGCAGACCCGGACTAGCGGGGTTAAATGAGCAGTTCTTC. It is translated as CASRPGLAGLNEQFF. The chain links TRBV6-5 to TRBJ2-1, with TRBD2 matching 12 bases. CDR3 length: 15 amino acids. The germline V gene encodes CDR1 MNHEY and CDR2 SVGAGI. J was trimmed by 7 bases and V by 6 bases; bases with no gene match: 7.

The V gene is TRBV20-1, the J gene TRBJ1-2; a weak D match, TRBD1 (5 bases). V shed 0 bases and J shed 4 bases, with 15 bases lying between them. The CDR3 is 15 amino acids. Germline V gene lookup returns CDR1 DFQATT and CDR2 SNEGSKA (reference sequence). This chain's CDR3 is CSARDQGEIFYGYTF. The CDR3 DNA is TGCAGTGCTAGAGATCAAGGGGAGATCTTCTATGGCTACACCTTC.

The V and J genes are TRBV7-6 and TRBJ2-5; D gene unclear. The CDR3 has 14 residues. V lost 3 bases, J lost 7 bases, and 15 bases lay in between. CDR1 and CDR2 (germline): SGHVS, FNYEAQ. CDR3 sequence reads: CASSFNTGGATQYF. For the CDR3, the DNA is TGTGCCAGCAGCTTCAACACGGGTGGCGCGACCCAGTACTTC.

The chain couples TRBV12-3 or TRBV12-4 to TRBJ2-5; 12 bases align to TRBD2. V trimming: 3 bases; J trimming: 5 bases; junction bases outside the gene matches: 4. The CDR3 runs 15 residues. The CDR3 protein is CASSLTGLAGETQYF. The CDR3 DNA reads as TGTGCCAGCAGTTTGACAGGACTAGCGGGGGAGACCCAGTACTTC.

This sequence joins TRBV6-6 and TRBJ1-2; D unresolved. Trimming shortened V by 6 bases and J by 8 bases, and 16 bases separated the two germline ends. The CDR3 covers 13 residues. In germline, CDR1 is MNHNY, CDR2 SVGAGI (reference sequence). Here the CDR3 reads CASSPDMSGGYTF. CDR3 nucleotides: TGTGCCAGCAGCCCAGACATGTCAGGAGGCTACACCTTC.